The 2 T cell receptor beta chains below were found in one sample sequenced in a study of OX40 agonist ivuxolimab in advanced cancers. TCRdb's table, derived via immunoSEQ multiplex PCR, lists solely in-frame clones and lacks some. The sample holds around 53,000 clones, 85% to 90% seen once. This specimen was CD4+ or CD8+ T cells sorted from blood, taken in a trial of the OX40 agonist ivuxolimab. The receptors here all came from an adult with an advanced solid tumor such as melanoma, head and neck, liver or kidney cancer.

The gene calls are TRBV10-3 and TRBJ2-7; TRBD2 aligns across 7 bases. Germline CDR1 and CDR2: ENHRY and SYGVKD. This CDR3 is 12 amino acids long. V lost 8 bases, J lost 4 bases, and 5 bases stayed unmatched. The CDR3 DNA reads TGTGCCATCGGTGCTAGCGGATACGAGCAGTACTTC. Translating gives CAIGASGYEQYF.

This chain uses TRBV28 with TRBJ2-1, with D perhaps TRBD1 or TRBD2 (5 bases each). Germline CDR1 is MDHEN and CDR2 is SYDVKM. The CDR3 length is 15 residues. V was cut by 5 bases and J by 4 bases, with 15 bases left in between. CDR3 sequence reads: CASSKVTGPYNEQFF. The CDR3, as DNA: TGTGCCAGCAGTAAAGTTACGGGGCCTTACAATGAGCAGTTCTTC.